The rows below give T cell receptor beta chains drawn from one sample of a study of OX40 agonist ivuxolimab in advanced cancers. The data were produced by immunoSEQ multiplex PCR, yet TCRdb's version contains in-frame clones alone and is incomplete. The data show about 45,000 clones, roughly 90% seen once. This specimen consisted of CD4+ or CD8+ T cells sorted from blood, obtained in a trial of the OX40 agonist ivuxolimab. The receptors come from an adult with an advanced solid tumor such as melanoma, head and neck, liver or kidney cancer. Each CDR3 is given with its conserved first and last residue. D genes are given only for firm matches. Clone size, where shown, is once, few, many, or a class for clones that have expanded.

V gene: TRBV2; CDR3 length: 14; J gene: TRBJ2-7; D gene: .; clone size: .; CDR3 protein: CASRRDSNSYEQYF; CDR3 DNA: TGTGCCAGCAGACGGGACTCGAACTCCTACGAGCAGTACTTC
V gene: TRBV28; CDR3 length: 13; J gene: TRBJ1-1; D gene: .; clone size: .; CDR3 protein: CASKVWVGTEAFF; CDR3 DNA: TGTGCCAGCAAAGTGTGGGTCGGCACTGAAGCTTTCTTT
V gene: TRBV2; CDR3 length: 13; J gene: TRBJ2-1; D gene: .; clone size: .; CDR3 protein: CASSEGTGYEQFF; CDR3 DNA: TGTGCCAGCAGTGAAGGTACCGGGTATGAGCAGTTCTTC
V gene: TRBV28; CDR3 length: 15; J gene: TRBJ2-5; D gene: .; clone size: .; CDR3 protein: CASSLGSEMEETQYF; CDR3 DNA: TGTGCCAGCAGTTTAGGTTCGGAGATGGAGGAGACCCAGTACTTC
V gene: TRBV7-6; CDR3 length: 18; J gene: TRBJ2-3; D gene: TRBD2; clone size: .; CDR3 protein: CASSFSTSGGLNTDTQYF; CDR3 DNA: TGTGCCAGCAGCTTCTCAACTAGCGGGGGGTTGAACACAGATACGCAGTATTTT
V gene: TRBV19; CDR3 length: 19; J gene: TRBJ2-6; D gene: TRBD1; clone size: .; CDR3 protein: CASLPSPGQLISGANVLTF; CDR3 DNA: TGTGCCAGCTTACCCTCACCGGGACAGCTAATCTCTGGGGCCAACGTCCTGACTTTC
V gene: TRBV9; CDR3 length: 16; J gene: TRBJ1-5; D gene: TRBD1; clone size: .; CDR3 protein: CASSVFRGLSNQPQHF; CDR3 DNA: TGTGCCAGCAGCGTCTTCAGGGGGCTTAGCAATCAGCCCCAGCATTTT
V gene: TRBV5-6; CDR3 length: 14; J gene: TRBJ1-2; D gene: .; clone size: .; CDR3 protein: CASSLGATNYGYTF; CDR3 DNA: TGTGCCAGCAGCTTGGGGGCTACTAACTATGGCTACACCTTC
V gene: TRBV7-9; CDR3 length: 12; J gene: TRBJ1-1; D gene: .; clone size: few; CDR3 protein: CASSTDGLEAFF; CDR3 DNA: TGTGCCAGCAGCACGGACGGCCTTGAAGCTTTCTTT
V gene: TRBV6-4; CDR3 length: 15; J gene: TRBJ2-4; D gene: .; clone size: .; CDR3 protein: CASISGSPAKNIQYF; CDR3 DNA: TGTGCCAGCATTTCCGGTTCTCCTGCCAAAAACATTCAGTACTTC
V gene: TRBV28; CDR3 length: 15; J gene: TRBJ2-1; D gene: .; clone size: .; CDR3 protein: CASCHLLSSYNEQFF; CDR3 DNA: TGTGCCAGCTGTCACTTACTGAGCTCCTACAATGAGCAGTTCTTC
V gene: TRBV28; CDR3 length: 15; J gene: TRBJ2-1; D gene: .; clone size: .; CDR3 protein: CASSLGGQKGNEQFF; CDR3 DNA: TGTGCCAGCAGTTTAGGTGGACAAAAAGGCAATGAGCAGTTCTTC
V gene: TRBV7-9; CDR3 length: 14; J gene: TRBJ2-3; D gene: TRBD2; clone size: .; CDR3 protein: CASSHGTNRGTQYF; CDR3 DNA: TGTGCCAGCAGCCACGGGACTAATCGTGGTACGCAGTATTTT
V gene: TRBV13; CDR3 length: 14; J gene: TRBJ2-7; D gene: TRBD1; clone size: few; CDR3 protein: CASSFFGQGDEQYF; CDR3 DNA: TGTGCCAGCAGCTTCTTCGGACAGGGAGACGAGCAGTACTTC
V gene: TRBV28; CDR3 length: 14; J gene: TRBJ2-3; D gene: .; clone size: .; CDR3 protein: CASSLDLGTDTQYF; CDR3 DNA: TGTGCCAGCAGTTTGGACCTGGGGACAGATACGCAGTATTTT
V gene: TRBV28; CDR3 length: 16; J gene: TRBJ2-1; D gene: .; clone size: .; CDR3 protein: CASSYPMGTGADEQFF; CDR3 DNA: TGTGCCAGCAGTTACCCCATGGGCACGGGGGCGGATGAGCAGTTCTTC